A single TCR beta chain is shown here with its context. Germline CDR1 reads DFQATT; CDR2 reads SNEGSKA (reference sequence). V lost 3 bases and J lost 0; bases outside the gene matches: 4. There are 14 residues in the CDR3. Healthy Caucasians alone served as donors. The data derive from a study of identical twins. MiXCR was run by TCRdb on the 5' RACE reads, yielding one entry per CDR3 protein. This table has fewer than 250,000 distinct CDR3 sequences, roughly 7% appearing once. These records were also assigned to another study, of yellow fever vaccine responses in identical twins.

Sequenced material: memory (CD45RO+) T cells sorted from blood. V usage is TRBV20-1 and J usage is TRBJ1-1; the match to TRBD1 covers 7 bases. The TCR sequence derives from a woman aged 18-30 years in good health. The CDR3 loop reads CSARTGTMNTEAFF. The CDR3, as DNA: TGCAGTGCTAGGACAGGGACGATGAACACTGAAGCTTTCTTT.